The 8 T cell receptor beta chains reported below all come from one sample, sequenced in a study of cytomegalovirus exposure and HLA in healthy donors. A multiplex PCR was run with 60 Vbeta primers and 13 Jbeta primers. TCRdb keeps only in-frame clones here, not all; method: immunoSEQ multiplex PCR. Among 150,000 to 200,000 clones listed, approximately 73% were seen once. Source material: PBMCs. The origin of the receptors is a man in his forties or fifties in good health and CMV-seronegative.

This clone was detected many times. V gene TRBV5-6 combines with J gene TRBJ1-3; 9 bases are a match to TRBD1. Germline V gene data show CDR1 as SGHDT and CDR2 as YYEEEE. V shed 1 base and J 2 bases; nucleotides not matched to a gene: 7. The CDR3 is 17 residues long. The CDR3 sequence: CASSLFGTGLTGNTIYF. The CDR3 DNA sequence: TGTGCCAGCAGCTTGTTTGGGACAGGGTTGACTGGAAACACCATATATTTT.

This rearrangement joins TRBV6-1 to TRBJ1-3; TRBD1 agrees at 7 bases. Germline CDR1 reads MNHNS; CDR2 reads SASEGT. Trimming cost V 8 bases and J 3 bases; bases outside gene matches: 7. There are 14 residues in the CDR3. For the CDR3, the DNA is TGTGCCAGCCTACAGGGGAACAGTGGAAACACCATATATTTT. As protein: CASLQGNSGNTIYF.

The chain couples TRBV5-6 to TRBJ2-2; D is possibly TRBD2 (7 bases). The CDR3 has 15 residues. CDR1 is SGHDT and CDR2 is YYEEEE in the germline V gene. Trimming shortened V by 5 bases and J by 2 bases, and 13 bases separated the two germline ends. The CDR3 region has the DNA TGTGCCAGCAGGATGTGGGGGGGCAACACCGGGGAGCTGTTTTTT. This encodes CASRMWGGNTGELFF.

The CDR3 sequence is CASSPGALLGGYGYTF. CDR3 in DNA: TGTGCCAGTAGTCCCGGGGCCCTTCTGGGGGGCTATGGCTACACCTTC. The V and J genes are TRBV19 and TRBJ1-2; D may be TRBD1 (5 bases). The CDR3 consists of 16 residues. V was pared by 5 bases and J by 4 bases, with 20 bases between. In germline, CDR1 is LNHDA, CDR2 SQIVND (reference sequence).

This clone was seen only once. The chain joins TRBV14 to TRBJ2-5; TRBD1 might be the D (5 bases). Germline V gives CDR1 SGHDN, CDR2 FVKESK. The germline V and J ends were trimmed by 4 bases and 5 bases, with 17 bases remaining between them. The CDR3 consists of 15 residues. The CDR3 DNA is TGTGCCAGCAGCCTATACGGACATATCTCTGAGACCCAGTACTTC. Encoded protein: CASSLYGHISETQYF.

The DNA for the CDR3 is TGTGCCAGCGGGTCTAAGACTAGCGGGAACCGGGGGTATTTT. This sequence encodes CASGSKTSGNRGYF. The chain uses TRBV2 and TRBJ2-3; TRBD2 agrees at 11 bases. The germline V gene has CDR1 SNHLY and CDR2 FYNNEI. The CDR3 has 14 residues. V shed 8 bases, J shed 14 bases, and the junction held 15 bases outside the gene matches.

V and J are TRBV2 and TRBJ2-5, with TRBD2 as a possible D gene (5 bases). The V gene's germline CDR1 is SNHLY and CDR2 FYNNEI. This CDR3 is built from 13 residues. V lost 6 bases and J lost 5, with 13 bases in between. The DNA of the CDR3 is TGTGCCAGCAGGGATACTAGGGCGGAGACCCAGTACTTC. It translates to CASRDTRAETQYF.

This clone was seen more than once but under ten times. This chain joins TRBV9 and TRBJ1-2; 8 bases are a match to TRBD1. The CDR3 sequence is 15 residues long. Germline assignment: CDR1 SGDLS and CDR2 YYNGEE. V was clipped by 0 bases and J by 0 bases; unmatched bases: 1. DNA for the CDR3: TGTGCCAGCAGCGTAGAGACAGGGGCTAACTATGGCTACACCTTC. The encoded protein is CASSVETGANYGYTF.